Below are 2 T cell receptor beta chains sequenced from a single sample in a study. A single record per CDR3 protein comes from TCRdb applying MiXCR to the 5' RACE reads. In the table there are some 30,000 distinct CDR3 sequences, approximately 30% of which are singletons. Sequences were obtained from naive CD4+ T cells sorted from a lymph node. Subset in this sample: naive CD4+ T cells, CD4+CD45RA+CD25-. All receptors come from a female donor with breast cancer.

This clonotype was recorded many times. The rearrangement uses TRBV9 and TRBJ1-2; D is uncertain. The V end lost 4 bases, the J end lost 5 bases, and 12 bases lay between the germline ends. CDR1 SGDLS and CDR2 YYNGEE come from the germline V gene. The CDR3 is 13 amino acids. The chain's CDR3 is CASSPTHLYGYTF. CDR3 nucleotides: TGTGCCAGCAGCCCGACGCACTTATATGGCTACACCTTC.

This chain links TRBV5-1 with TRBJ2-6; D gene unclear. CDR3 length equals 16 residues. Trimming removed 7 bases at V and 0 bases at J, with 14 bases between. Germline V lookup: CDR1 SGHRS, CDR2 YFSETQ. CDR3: CASGPPASSGANVLTF. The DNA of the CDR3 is TGCGCCAGCGGCCCCCCGGCTTCCTCTGGGGCCAACGTCCTGACTTTC.